The source of this T cell receptor beta chain is a study of blood T cell repertoires in COVID-19. About the research overall: Acute and convalescent COVID-19 specimens originated in the United States, Italy and Spain.

A Seattle source enrolled patients during active infection and followed them longitudinally. Germline CDR1 reads ENHRY; CDR2 reads SYGVKD. Trimming pared 1 base from V and 7 bases from J, leaving 17 bases between. The CDR3 is made up of 16 amino acids. The authors' processing: Researchers report that nucleated cell counts were estimated from reference gene primer amplification. The protocol was immunoSEQ multiplex PCR, while the TCRdb copy is restricted to in-frame clones and leaves out a portion. Clone size and the V and J calls come from that table; the DNA yielded D and trimming. The table lists around 220,000 clones, about 88% of them singletons, with roughly 10% in the top ten.

This clonotype was obtained from a woman aged 45-60 years with COVID-19, enrolled during active disease. Sequenced material: peripheral blood. The gene calls are TRBV10-3 and TRBJ1-3; tentative D call: TRBD1 (6 bases). This CDR3 reads CAISELRTEVRNTIYF. CDR3 DNA: TGTGCCATCAGTGAGTTACGGACAGAGGTTAGGAACACCATATATTTT.